The rows below give T cell receptor beta chains drawn from one sample of a study of CD8+CD57+ T cells in acquired aplastic anemia. TCRdb recomputed calls from the reads with MiXCR, one row per CDR3 protein. Of about 180,000 distinct CDR3 sequences listed, about half are singletons. The specimen sequenced was sorted CD4+, CD8+, or CD8+CD57+ T cells (not recorded which) from PBMCs. Every receptor here comes from a human donor in good health. CDR3s include the opening cysteine and the closing phenylalanine or tryptophan. The order of the fields is V gene, J gene, clone size, D gene, CDR3 DNA, CDR3 protein. D genes are given only for firm matches. The listing skips clone size in some rows; elsewhere it reads once, few, many or a size class.

V gene: TRBV2; J gene: TRBJ1-2; clone size: NA; D gene: TRBD1; CDR3 DNA: TGTGCCGGCTCGGGACAGGCTAACTATGGCTACACCTTC; CDR3 protein: CAGSGQANYGYTF
V gene: TRBV30; J gene: TRBJ2-5; clone size: NA; D gene: TRBD2; CDR3 DNA: TGTGCCTGGAAACTAGCGGGAGGAGAGACCCAGTACTTC; CDR3 protein: CAWKLAGGETQYF
V gene: TRBV7-4; J gene: TRBJ2-7; clone size: NA; D gene: NA; CDR3 DNA: TGTGCCAGCAGCTCCCAGACAGGTCCTAGCTCCTACGAGCAGTACTTC; CDR3 protein: CASSSQTGPSSYEQYF
V gene: TRBV30; J gene: TRBJ2-1; clone size: NA; D gene: TRBD2; CDR3 DNA: TGTGCCTGGAGTCCGGGGCAGGGAGGGTGGAATGAGCAGTTCTTC; CDR3 protein: CAWSPGQGGWNEQFF
V gene: TRBV29-1; J gene: TRBJ2-5; clone size: NA; D gene: TRBD2; CDR3 DNA: TGCAGCGTTGAGGAGGCGGGAGGGCTATCAGAAGAGACCCAGTACTTC; CDR3 protein: CSVEEAGGLSEETQYF
V gene: TRBV20-1; J gene: TRBJ2-7; clone size: few; D gene: TRBD1; CDR3 DNA: TGCAGTGCTCACAGGGGGCGGAACTACGAGCAGTACTTC; CDR3 protein: CSAHRGRNYEQYF
V gene: TRBV10-1; J gene: TRBJ2-2; clone size: once; D gene: TRBD1; CDR3 DNA: TGCGCCAGCAGTCAAACAGGGGGCACGAACACCGGGGAGCTGTTTTTT; CDR3 protein: CASSQTGGTNTGELFF
V gene: TRBV20-1; J gene: TRBJ2-7; clone size: NA; D gene: TRBD2; CDR3 DNA: TGCAGTGCTAGTGGTAACACAAGGGGGACTAGCGGGAGGGTAAGCGAGCAGTACTTC; CDR3 protein: CSASGNTRGTSGRVSEQYF
V gene: TRBV24-1; J gene: TRBJ2-1; clone size: NA; D gene: TRBD2; CDR3 DNA: TGTGCCACCAGTGAACAACGACTAGCGGGGGGCAACAATGAGCAGTTCTTC; CDR3 protein: CATSEQRLAGGNNEQFF
V gene: TRBV10-2; J gene: TRBJ2-3; clone size: NA; D gene: TRBD1; CDR3 DNA: TGCGCCAGCAGGCCAGGGGGATCCGATACGCAGTATTTT; CDR3 protein: CASRPGGSDTQYF
V gene: TRBV5-1; J gene: TRBJ2-6; clone size: many; D gene: NA; CDR3 DNA: TGCGCCAGCGGGGAGGCCTCTGGGGCCAACGTCCTGACTTTC; CDR3 protein: CASGEASGANVLTF
V gene: TRBV25-1; J gene: TRBJ1-5; clone size: NA; D gene: TRBD1; CDR3 DNA: TGTGCCGCTAGACAGGGCTGGGACAATCAGCCCCAGCATTTT; CDR3 protein: CAARQGWDNQPQHF
V gene: TRBV7-2; J gene: TRBJ2-5; clone size: NA; D gene: NA; CDR3 DNA: TGTGCCAGCAGCTTATGGACGCAAGAGACCCAGTACTTC; CDR3 protein: CASSLWTQETQYF
V gene: TRBV24-1; J gene: TRBJ2-2; clone size: NA; D gene: TRBD1; CDR3 DNA: TGTGCCACCAGTCTAGGACAGGGGAACACCGGGGAGCTGTTTTTT; CDR3 protein: CATSLGQGNTGELFF
V gene: TRBV25-1; J gene: TRBJ1-4; clone size: NA; D gene: TRBD1; CDR3 DNA: TGTGCCAGCAGTGACGTAGCCCGGGACAGTACAAATGAAAAACTGTTTTTT; CDR3 protein: CASSDVARDSTNEKLFF
V gene: TRBV19; J gene: TRBJ2-3; clone size: many; D gene: NA; CDR3 DNA: TGTGCCAGTAGTATAGGGGCCAGAAGCACAGATACGCAGTATTTT; CDR3 protein: CASSIGARSTDTQYF
V gene: TRBV15; J gene: TRBJ2-7; clone size: NA; D gene: NA; CDR3 DNA: TGTGCCACCAGCCCCAGGATGGTGGGGCGCGAGCAGTACTTC; CDR3 protein: CATSPRMVGREQYF
V gene: TRBV15; J gene: TRBJ2-7; clone size: NA; D gene: NA; CDR3 DNA: TGTGCCAGCAGTACTAGCCCCCACTACGAGCAGTACTTC; CDR3 protein: CASSTSPHYEQYF
V gene: TRBV29-1; J gene: TRBJ2-1; clone size: many; D gene: TRBD1; CDR3 DNA: TGCAGTCTGACAGGGCACAATGAGCAGTTCTTC; CDR3 protein: CSLTGHNEQFF
V gene: TRBV28; J gene: TRBJ2-2; clone size: few; D gene: NA; CDR3 DNA: TGTGCCAGCAGCAAAGGGGAGACCGGGGAGCTGTTTTTT; CDR3 protein: CASSKGETGELFF
V gene: TRBV19; J gene: TRBJ1-2; clone size: many; D gene: NA; CDR3 DNA: TGTGCCAGTAGTACCCAGACAGGATCGGACTATGGCTACACCTTC; CDR3 protein: CASSTQTGSDYGYTF
V gene: TRBV7-2; J gene: TRBJ1-2; clone size: many; D gene: NA; CDR3 DNA: TGTGCCAGCAGCTCCTCGGGGGCTGGCTATGGCTACACCTTC; CDR3 protein: CASSSSGAGYGYTF
V gene: TRBV19; J gene: TRBJ2-7; clone size: NA; D gene: NA; CDR3 DNA: TGTGCCAGTAGTGAGGGACGGTACGTTGACTACGAGCAGTACTTC; CDR3 protein: CASSEGRYVDYEQYF